Below are 27 T cell receptor beta chains sequenced from a single sample in a study of blood T cell repertoires in COVID-19. Generated by immunoSEQ multiplex PCR, the TCRdb table keeps only in-frame clones and is missing some. This sample yields 99,000 or so clones, of which around 76% are seen a single time; just under 20% belongs to the top ten. Sequences were obtained from peripheral blood. These receptors all stem from a woman in her 70s with acute or convalescent COVID-19.

This clone was found a few times. The genes are TRBV28 and TRBJ2-3; no clear D. Trimming removed 6 bases at V and 4 bases at J, with 8 bases between. This CDR3 has 12 amino acids. Germline CDR1 reads MDHEN; CDR2 reads SYDVKM. CDR3 loop: CASRAQADTQYF. As DNA, the CDR3 is TGTGCCAGCAGAGCCCAGGCAGATACGCAGTATTTT.

In this sample, this clone turned up once. The CDR3 region has the DNA TGTGCCACCAGTGACCTGCCCGGACTAGCGGGGGGAAACACAGATACGCAGTATTTT. Its protein product is CATSDLPGLAGGNTDTQYF. This chain connects TRBV24-1 to TRBJ2-3; 14 bases map to TRBD2. CDR3 length: 19 amino acids. The germline CDR1 and CDR2 sequences are KGHDR and SFDVKD. The ends lost 4 bases at V and 2 bases at J; junction bases unmatched: 10.

The chain carries TRBV15 and TRBJ1-6; 9 nucleotides align to TRBD1. The length of the CDR3 is 16 residues. J gave up 9 bases and V 0 bases, and 6 bases lay outside the gene matches. CDR1 is LNHNV and CDR2 is YYDKDF in the germline V gene (reference sequence). The CDR3 is CATSRDSGQGSSPLHF. CDR3 in DNA: TGTGCCACCAGCAGAGATTCGGGACAGGGATCTTCACCCCTCCACTTT.

The genes are TRBV30 and TRBJ1-3; TRBD1 matches at 8 bases. CDR1 is GTSNPN and CDR2 is SVGIG in the germline V gene (reference sequence). The V segment lost 2 bases and the J segment 1 base; nucleotides outside the gene matches: 4. The CDR3 sequence is 15 residues long. The CDR3 region has the DNA TGTGCCTGGAGTCGGCAGGGGGCTTCTGGAAACACCATATATTTT. This encodes CAWSRQGASGNTIYF.

This clone was seen a handful of times. The CDR3 nucleotides read TGCGCCAGCAGCCAAGGGATACAGGGAAATCAGCCCCAGCATTTT. Protein sequence: CASSQGIQGNQPQHF. V usage is TRBV4-1 and J usage is TRBJ1-5; D is perhaps TRBD1 (6 bases). The CDR3 covers 15 residues. Trimming removed 1 base at V and 4 bases at J, with 11 bases between. The germline V gene encodes CDR1 MGHRA and CDR2 YSYEKL.

This chain connects TRBV4-3 to TRBJ2-5, with TRBD1 matching over 8 bases. V lost 5 bases to trimming and J lost 5 bases; unmatched junction nucleotides: 10. CDR3 length: 15 residues. From germline, CDR1 is LGHNA and CDR2 YSLEER. The CDR3 is CASSDRGARTETQYF. CDR3 sequence (DNA): TGCGCCAGCAGCGACAGGGGTGCCCGGACGGAGACCCAGTACTTC.

V gene TRBV13 combines with J gene TRBJ2-2; 7 nucleotides align to TRBD1. This CDR3 is built from 15 residues. Germline CDR1 is PRHDT and CDR2 is FYEKMQ (reference sequence). The V gene end was trimmed by 1 base and the J gene end by 5 bases; junction bases not matched to a gene: 4. CDR3 sequence reads: CASSLAGGRTGELFF. In nucleotides, the CDR3 is TGTGCCAGCAGCTTAGCAGGGGGAAGGACCGGGGAGCTGTTTTTT.

V and J are TRBV5-1 and TRBJ1-3; no reliable D call. Trimming left V 4 bases short and J 3 bases short, with 20 bases between. Germline V lookup: CDR1 SGHRS, CDR2 YFSETQ. There are 17 residues in the CDR3. The DNA for the CDR3 is TGCGCCAGCAGCCTTCCTAGTGGAGGAATAAATGGAAACACCATATATTTT. Translation: CASSLPSGGINGNTIYF.

This clone was recorded a few times. The rearrangement links TRBV5-1 to TRBJ1-2; no definite D call. The CDR3 sequence is 13 residues long. Germline values: CDR1 SGHRS, CDR2 YFSETQ. V gave up 2 bases and J gave up 4 bases, with 9 bases separating them. This chain's CDR3 is CASSFTGIYGYTF. As DNA, the CDR3 is TGCGCCAGCAGCTTTACGGGGATCTATGGCTACACCTTC.

V gene TRBV14 combines with J gene TRBJ1-6; no firm D call. CDR1 is SGHDN and CDR2 is FVKESK in the germline V gene. The germline V and J ends were trimmed by 5 bases and 7 bases, with 15 bases remaining between them. This CDR3 comprises 15 residues. CDR3 in amino acids: CASSDRAGKNSPLHF. In DNA form, the CDR3 reads TGTGCCAGCAGCGATAGAGCGGGGAAAAATTCACCCCTCCACTTT.

This clone has only one observation. The gene calls are TRBV15 and TRBJ2-7, with a possible D match to TRBD1 (5 bases). Trimming cost V 3 bases and J 7 bases, with 13 bases left between them. The CDR3 runs to 13 residues. Germline CDR1 LNHNV, CDR2 YYDKDF (reference sequence). The CDR3 bases are TGTGCCACCAGCAGGGGTCAGGGAAAAGAGCAGTACTTC. It encodes CATSRGQGKEQYF.

J is TRBJ1-1 and V is TRBV6-2 or TRBV6-3; possibly TRBD1 for D (6 bases). This CDR3 is 14 amino acids long. Trimming shortened V by 4 bases and J by 5 bases, and 14 bases separated the two germline ends. Germline-derived CDR1 and CDR2 are MNHEY and SVGEGT. The DNA of the CDR3 is TGTGCCAGCAGTTTGCAGGGGCGCGGGACTGAAGCTTTCTTT. Protein: CASSLQGRGTEAFF.

The chain couples TRBV27 to TRBJ2-1; 9 nucleotides line up with TRBD2. The trim removed 6 bases at V and 4 bases at J, leaving 7 bases unmatched. In germline, CDR1 is MNHEY, CDR2 SMNVEV (reference sequence). The CDR3 runs to 15 residues. CDR3 region: CASSILAGPYNEQFF. In DNA form, the CDR3 reads TGTGCCAGCAGCATACTAGCGGGCCCTTACAATGAGCAGTTCTTC.

The gene calls are TRBV20-1 and TRBJ2-1, with D unclear. V was trimmed by 0 bases and J by 10 bases, leaving 7 bases between them. Germline values: CDR1 DFQATT, CDR2 SNEGSKA (reference sequence). This CDR3 contains 11 residues. CDR3 loop: CSAREVTEQFF. Here the CDR3 DNA reads TGCAGTGCTAGAGAGGTCACAGAGCAGTTCTTC.

The chain is built from TRBV18 and TRBJ2-1; possibly TRBD2 for D (5 bases). This CDR3 is built from 14 residues. Germline V lookup: CDR1 KGHSH, CDR2 LQKENI. The V and J ends lost 2 bases and 14 bases respectively, with 19 bases between them. Here the CDR3 DNA reads TGTGCCAGCTCACCAGAGCGGTCGACTGGGAAGGAGTTCTTC. Residues: CASSPERSTGKEFF.

The chain recombines TRBV28 with TRBJ2-7, with a tentative D call TRBD2 (7 bases). CDR3 length: 16 amino acids. V was pared by 6 bases and J by 0 bases, with 18 bases between. Germline CDR1 reads MDHEN; CDR2 reads SYDVKM. The DNA for the CDR3 is TGTGCCAGCAGGAACCTCCGCGGGGGCTTCTCCTACGAGCAGTACTTC. Translation gives CASRNLRGGFSYEQYF.

The rearrangement uses TRBV30 and TRBJ2-1; 10 bases are shared with TRBD2. There are 12 residues in the CDR3. J lost 8 bases, V lost 8 bases, and 6 bases had no gene match. CDR1 and CDR2 (germline): GTSNPN, SVGIG (reference sequence). The CDR3 coding sequence is TGTGCCAGTAGCGGGGGGAAACATGAGCAGTTCTTC. Residues: CASSGGKHEQFF.

The rearrangement joins TRBV6-2 or TRBV6-3 to TRBJ1-1; D call uncertain. The CDR3 length is 12 residues. Germline V gene sequence: CDR1 MNHEY, CDR2 SVGEGT. V gave up 6 bases and J gave up 5 bases, with 10 bases separating them. The CDR3 loop is CASSPGWTEAFF. The CDR3 bases are TGTGCCAGCAGCCCCGGGTGGACTGAAGCTTTCTTT.

The chain employs TRBV28 and TRBJ2-7, with 9 nucleotides matching TRBD2. The CDR3 is 14 amino acids. Germline-derived CDR1 and CDR2 are MDHEN and SYDVKM. The junction had 6 bases not matched to a gene; V was cut back by 6 bases and J by 3 bases. CDR3 in amino acids: CASSRGGGRYEQYF. DNA for the CDR3: TGTGCCAGCAGCCGCGGGGGGGGTCGCTACGAGCAGTACTTC. The variable domain in full, completed from reference TRBV28 and TRBJ2-7, reads DVKVTQSSRYLVKRTGEKVFLECVQDMDHENMFWYRQDPGLGLRLIYFSYDVKMKEKGDIPEGYSVSREKKERFSLILESASTNQTSMYLCASSRGGGRYEQYFGPGTRLTVT.

The V and J genes are TRBV5-5 and TRBJ2-1; weak D call: TRBD1 (5 bases). Germline CDR1 SGHKS, CDR2 YYEKEE (reference sequence). V lost 4 bases to trimming and J lost 7 bases, with 18 bases between them. The CDR3 contains 15 residues. The CDR3 region is CASSPVSRVRNEQFF. DNA of the CDR3: TGTGCCAGCAGCCCCGTGTCCAGGGTCCGGAATGAGCAGTTCTTC.

This chain connects TRBV14 to TRBJ2-1; D may be TRBD2 (6 bases). Germline V CDR1 and CDR2: SGHDN, FVKESK. The length of the CDR3 is 11 residues. Deletions cut 0 bases from V and 13 bases from J, with 7 bases between. CDR3 sequence (DNA): TGTGCCAGCAGCCAAGAAGGACTACAGTTCTTC. Translated: CASSQEGLQFF.

This clone came up a few times. The chain links TRBV6-5 to TRBJ1-6, with D possibly being TRBD1 (6 bases). The CDR3 contains 16 residues. Trimming left V 0 bases short and J 8 bases short, with 14 bases between. Germline V CDR1 and CDR2: MNHEY, SVGAGI. The CDR3 nucleotides read TGTGCCAGCAGTTACTCCGGGGGGCGCAGGGATTCACCCCTCCACTTT. Amino acids: CASSYSGGRRDSPLHF.

This clone was counted a few times. The J gene is TRBJ1-6, the V gene TRBV3-1 (or the pseudogene TRBV3-2); 7 bases are shared with TRBD1. CDR3 length: 15 residues. Looked up from germline, CDR1 is LGHDT and CDR2 is YNNKEL (reference sequence). The V gene end was trimmed by 6 bases and the J gene end by 9 bases; junction bases not matched to a gene: 11. The CDR3 bases are TGTGCCAGCAGTCCTCAGACAGGGTCGAGTTCACCCCTCCACTTT. Protein: CASSPQTGSSSPLHF.

The rearrangement joins TRBV19 to TRBJ2-5, with no clear D. Per germline, CDR1 LNHDA and CDR2 SQIVND (reference sequence). The CDR3 has 11 residues. The V and J ends lost 4 bases and 3 bases respectively, with 3 bases between them. CDR3: CASSTEETQYF. CDR3 coding DNA: TGTGCCAGTAGTACCGAAGAGACCCAGTACTTC.

The V and J genes are TRBV7-2 and TRBJ1-2, with TRBD1 matching 8 bases. Germline CDR1 SGHTA, CDR2 FQGNSA. After removal of 8 bases from V and 8 bases from J, the junction contained 16 bases not matched to a gene. The CDR3 length is 15 residues. The CDR3 region has the DNA TGTGCCAGCGTAGACCCCGGGACAGGCCTGAGGGGCTACACCTTC. Translation gives CASVDPGTGLRGYTF. Full variable domain (outside the CDR3, taken from reference TRBV7-2 and TRBJ1-2): GAGVSQSPSNKVTEKGKDVELRCDPISGHTALYWYRQSLGQGLEFLIYFQGNSAPDKSGLPSDRFSAERTGGSVSTLTIQRTQQEDSAVYLCASVDPGTGLRGYTFGSGTRLTVV.

The V gene is TRBV30, the J gene TRBJ1-2, with 12 bases fitting TRBD1. V dropped 3 bases and J dropped 5; count of bases not matched to a gene: 7. CDR3 length equals 15 residues. In germline, CDR1 is GTSNPN, CDR2 SVGIG (reference sequence). Here the CDR3 DNA reads TGTGCCTGGAGCGCCGGGACAGGGGGCGCGTATGGCTACACCTTC. It codes for CAWSAGTGGAYGYTF. Drawing the rest from reference TRBV30 and TRBJ1-2, the complete variable domain is SQTIHQWPATLVQPVGSPLSLECTVEGTSNPNLYWYRQAAGRGLQLLFYSVGIGQISSEVPQNLSASRPQDRQFILSSKKLLLSDSGFYLCAWSAGTGGAYGYTFGSGTRLTVV.

The chain joins TRBV4-1 to TRBJ1-1; D unclear. The CDR3 is made up of 14 amino acids. V lost 1 base to trimming and J lost 4 bases, with 10 bases between them. CDR1 and CDR2 from the germline V gene are MGHRA and YSYEKL. As DNA, the CDR3 is TGCGCCAGCAGCCAAGGTTTCGGGGTCACTGAAGCTTTCTTT. Its translation: CASSQGFGVTEAFF.